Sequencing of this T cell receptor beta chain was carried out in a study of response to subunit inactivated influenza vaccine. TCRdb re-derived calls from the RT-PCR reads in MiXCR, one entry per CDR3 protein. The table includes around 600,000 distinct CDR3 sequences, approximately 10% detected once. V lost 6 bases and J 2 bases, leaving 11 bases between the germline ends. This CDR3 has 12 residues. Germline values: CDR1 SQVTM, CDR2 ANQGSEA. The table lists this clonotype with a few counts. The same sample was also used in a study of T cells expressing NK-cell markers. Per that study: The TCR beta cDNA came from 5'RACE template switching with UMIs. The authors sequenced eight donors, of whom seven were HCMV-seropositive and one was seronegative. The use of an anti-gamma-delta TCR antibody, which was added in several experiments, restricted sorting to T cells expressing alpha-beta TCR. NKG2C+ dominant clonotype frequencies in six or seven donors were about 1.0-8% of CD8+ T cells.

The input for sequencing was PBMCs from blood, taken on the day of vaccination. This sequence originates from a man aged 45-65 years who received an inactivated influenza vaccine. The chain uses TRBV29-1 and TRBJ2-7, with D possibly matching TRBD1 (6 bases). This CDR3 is CSVRQGPYEQYF. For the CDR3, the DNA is TGCAGCGTACGCCAGGGGCCCTACGAGCAGTACTTC.